This T cell receptor (beta chain) stems from a study of CD8+CD57+ T cells in acquired aplastic anemia. Study as a whole: Sorted cells (CD4+ and CD8+) yielded DNA amounts that averaged approximately 3.2 ug.

Profiling that covered TCR beta VDJ and CDR3 relied on genomic DNA as its template. Using its own MiXCR run on the reads, TCRdb lists one record per CDR3 protein. The sample includes about 190,000 distinct CDR3 sequences, about three fifths of them seen just once. Germline CDR1 reads SGHAT; CDR2 reads FQNNGV. The ends were cut back, 3 bases at V and 4 bases at J, with 10 bases in the middle. The CDR3 runs 14 residues. Many counts were recorded for this clonotype. The TCR comes from a human donor with severe aplastic anemia or a healthy control (not recorded which). The sample comprised sorted CD4+, CD8+, or CD8+CD57+ T cells (not recorded which) from PBMCs. J is TRBJ1-3 and V is TRBV11-2; TRBD1 might be the D (5 bases). CDR3: CASSFPGTGNTIYF. The CDR3 DNA reads TGTGCCAGCAGCTTCCCTGGGACCGGAAACACCATATATTTT.